The following is a T cell receptor beta chain sequence with its context. V lost 6 bases to trimming and J lost 5 bases; unmatched junction nucleotides: 5. Germline V gene lookup returns CDR1 ENHRY and CDR2 SYGVKD. The CDR3 contains 16 residues. Per the original data handling: Researchers report that nucleated cell counts were estimated from reference gene primer amplification. The repertoire was sequenced with immunoSEQ multiplex PCR; TCRdb's copy has only in-frame clones and lacks some. V, J and clone size were drawn from that table, and D and trimming were deduced from the DNA. The table records 45,000 to 50,000 clones, nearly 85% of them present only once. This sample was included in a study of blood T cell repertoires in COVID-19. Study as a whole: Sites in the United States, Italy and Spain provided acute and convalescent COVID-19 samples. PBMCs, B-cell-depleted T cells, or T cells were the source of the cDNA or gDNA that made up the material.

Specimen: peripheral blood. The sequence was obtained from an elderly man in a cohort sampled during active COVID-19. The chain is built from TRBV10-3 and TRBJ2-6; TRBD2 matches at 12 bases. CDR3 nucleotides: TGTGCCATCAGGGGACTAGCGGGTAATCGGGCCAACGTCCTGACTTTC. It translates to CAIRGLAGNRANVLTF.